This T cell receptor (beta chain) was recorded in a study of vaccination effects on CD4 cells after COVID-19. Note on this clone: The antigen is undetermined.

Repertoires were generated with immunoSEQ multiplex PCR, while TCRdb's copy carries only in-frame clones and drops some. Of 20,000 to 25,000 clones in the sample, over 70% were seen once. The germline V gene has CDR1 SGHDN and CDR2 FVKESK. V shed 8 bases and J shed 6 bases, with 11 bases lying between them. This CDR3 spans 12 amino acids. CD4+ T cells specific for antigen were expanded with viral peptide pools by the ViraFEST assay before sequencing. Following an approximately 11-day culture, CD4+ T cells were purified. Participants got two doses of BNT162b2 or mRNA-1273 vaccine. Culturing of two million PBMC per well took place with around 9 IU/ml IL-2 and about 9.3 ug/ml peptides.

Source: CD4+ T cells from PBMCs cultured with SARS-CoV-2 spike peptides, taken after COVID-19 vaccination. The TCR comes from a human donor who received a COVID-19 vaccine. The V gene is TRBV14, the J gene TRBJ2-4; D remains ambiguous. The CDR3 coding sequence is TGTGCCAGCGGATCCGGCGGAAACATTCAGTACTTC. Translation gives CASGSGGNIQYF.